This T cell receptor (beta chain) was sequenced for a study of T cell changes during pregnancy in multiple sclerosis. Measured with immunoSEQ multiplex PCR; TCRdb has only the in-frame clones, and not every one. The sample lists about 14,000 clones, about nine tenths seen once, with approximately 12% in the top ten. Source: CD8+ T cells from peripheral blood mononuclear cells, taken after pregnancy. The receptor was derived from a female donor in good health, enrolled as a control in a pregnancy study.

CDR3 sequence (DNA): TGTGCCAGCTCACCCCGGACAGGGCCCCATGAGCAGTTCTTC. Amino acid sequence: CASSPRTGPHEQFF. The chain joins TRBV18 to TRBJ2-1, with 8 positions matching TRBD1. This CDR3 is built from 14 residues. J was trimmed by 8 bases and V by 3 bases; bases with no gene match: 6. Germline CDR1 reads KGHSH; CDR2 reads LQKENI.